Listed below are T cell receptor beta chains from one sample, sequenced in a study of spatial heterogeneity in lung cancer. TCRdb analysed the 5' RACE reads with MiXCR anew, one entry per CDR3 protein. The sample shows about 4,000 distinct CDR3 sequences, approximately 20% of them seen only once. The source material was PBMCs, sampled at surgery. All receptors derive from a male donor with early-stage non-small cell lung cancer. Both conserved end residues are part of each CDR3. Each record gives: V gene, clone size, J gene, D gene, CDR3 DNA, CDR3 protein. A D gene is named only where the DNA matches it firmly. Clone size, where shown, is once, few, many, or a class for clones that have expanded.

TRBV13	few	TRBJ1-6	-	TGTGCCAGCAGCTTAGGGGACCTCTATAATTCACCCCTCCACTTT	CASSLGDLYNSPLHF
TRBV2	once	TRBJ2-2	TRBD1	TGTGCCGCCCAGGGGACAGCGAACACCGGGGAGCTGTTTTTT	CAAQGTANTGELFF
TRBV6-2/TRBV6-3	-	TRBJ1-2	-	TGTGCCAGCTCCATTACAGGGTTCCTAAGTGGCTACACCTTC	CASSITGFLSGYTF
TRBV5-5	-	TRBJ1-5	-	TGTGCCAGCAGCTTAGGCGGTTCGAATCAGCCCCAGCATTTT	CASSLGGSNQPQHF
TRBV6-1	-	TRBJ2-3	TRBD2	TGTGCCAGCAGTGGGACTAGCGGGGGGGCAGATACGCAGTATTTT	CASSGTSGGADTQYF
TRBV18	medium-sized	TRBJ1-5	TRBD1	TGTGCCAGCTCGCTTACAGGGGGAGGTCAGCCCCAGCATTTT	CASSLTGGGQPQHF
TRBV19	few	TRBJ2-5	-	TGTGCCAGTAGTATGAGCCCAGCTAGCTCTGGAGTGGAGACCCAGTACTTC	CASSMSPASSGVETQYF
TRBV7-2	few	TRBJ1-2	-	TGTGCCAGCAGCCCCGACGAGGCAACGAGGCCGGACTTGGGCTACACCTTC	CASSPDEATRPDLGYTF
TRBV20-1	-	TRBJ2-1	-	TGCAGTGCTAGAGGCATCACTGTAGGAGTGAATGAGCAGTTCTTC	CSARGITVGVNEQFF
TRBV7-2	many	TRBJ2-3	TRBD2	TGTGCCAGCAGCTTAGCCCCAGCGGGGGGCCTAGCAAGAACAGATACGCAGTATTTT	CASSLAPAGGLARTDTQYF
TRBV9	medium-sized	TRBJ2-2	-	TGTGCCAGCAGCCGACAGTTAGCGAACACCGGGGAGCTGTTTTTT	CASSRQLANTGELFF
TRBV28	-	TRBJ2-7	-	TGTGCCAGCACCCACGACCGTCCCGAGCAGTACTTC	CASTHDRPEQYF
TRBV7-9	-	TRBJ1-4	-	TGTGCCAGCAGCTTACGTTTGGAGGCCGAAAAACTGTTTTTT	CASSLRLEAEKLFF
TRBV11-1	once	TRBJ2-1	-	TGTGCCAGCAGCTTAGCGGGTAATAGAAATGAGCAGTTCTTC	CASSLAGNRNEQFF
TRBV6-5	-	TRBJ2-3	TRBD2	TGTGCCAGCAGTTCGGGCCTAGCGGGGTTAACTAGCACAGATACGCAGTATTTT	CASSSGLAGLTSTDTQYF
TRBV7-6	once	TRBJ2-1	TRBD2	TGTGCCAGCAGCCTAGCTCCCCCGCTAGCGGGGGCCTACAATGAGCAGTTCTTC	CASSLAPPLAGAYNEQFF
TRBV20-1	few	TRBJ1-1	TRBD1	TGCAGTGCTACCGACACAGGGGGCAACACTGAAGCTTTCTTT	CSATDTGGNTEAFF
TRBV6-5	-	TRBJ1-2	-	TGTCCCAGCAGTAACAACGCAGGGCGGCATGGCTACACCTTC	CPSSNNAGRHGYTF
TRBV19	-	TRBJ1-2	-	TGTGCCAGTAGCCATCTGCCAGGACACAGTTATGGCTACACCTTC	CASSHLPGHSYGYTF
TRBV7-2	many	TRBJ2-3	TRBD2	TGTGCCAGCGGGGAAGGGACTAGCGGCACAGATACGCAGTATTTT	CASGEGTSGTDTQYF
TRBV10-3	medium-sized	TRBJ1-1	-	TGTGCCATCAGTGAGTCAATGAACACTGAAGCTTTCTTT	CAISESMNTEAFF
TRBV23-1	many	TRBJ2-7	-	TGCGCCAGTGAGGGGAGAGTCGACTCCTACGAGCAGTACTTC	CASEGRVDSYEQYF
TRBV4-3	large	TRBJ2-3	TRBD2	TGCGCCAGCAGCCAAGCCCCATCCTCAGCGGGAAGCACAGATACGCAGTATTTT	CASSQAPSSAGSTDTQYF
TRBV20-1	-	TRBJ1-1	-	TGCAGTGCTACTAGTCCGGTGAACACTGAAGCTTTCTTT	CSATSPVNTEAFF
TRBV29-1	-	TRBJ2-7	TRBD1	TGCAGCGTTGAATTCCGGGACAGGAGCTACGAGCAGTACTTC	CSVEFRDRSYEQYF
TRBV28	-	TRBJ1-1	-	TGTGCCAGCAGTTTTAGGGCAGGATCGGCTTTCTTT	CASSFRAGSAFF
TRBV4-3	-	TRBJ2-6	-	TGCGCCAGCAGCCAAGTGGATCAGGCAGGGGCCAACGTCCTGACTTTC	CASSQVDQAGANVLTF
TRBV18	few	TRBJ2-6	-	TGTGCCAGCTCACCGTCTGGGGCCAACGTCCTGACTTTC	CASSPSGANVLTF
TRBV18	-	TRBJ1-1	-	TGTGCCAGCTCACCCCCCCCTCGTCAGAACACTGAAGCTTTCTTT	CASSPPPRQNTEAFF
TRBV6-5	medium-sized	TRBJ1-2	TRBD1	TGTGCCAGCAGTTTGAAGACAGGGGCCGTCTATGGCTACACCTTC	CASSLKTGAVYGYTF
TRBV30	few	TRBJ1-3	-	TGTGCCCGGAGGGACGGAGGCTCTGGAAACACCATATATTTT	CARRDGGSGNTIYF
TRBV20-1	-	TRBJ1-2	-	TGCAGTGCTACCCAGGAAAGCTATGGCTACACCTTC	CSATQESYGYTF
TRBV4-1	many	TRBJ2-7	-	TGCGCCAGCAGCCAACACCGGGGGACCACCTACGAGCAGTACTTC	CASSQHRGTTYEQYF
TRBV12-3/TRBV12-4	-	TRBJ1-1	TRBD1	TGTGCCAGCAGTTTAGGATACAGGGGAGGGACTGAAGCTTTCTTT	CASSLGYRGGTEAFF
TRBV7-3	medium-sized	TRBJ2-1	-	TGTGCCAGCAGCCAAGGGACTGACGTTAACTACAATGAGCAGTTCTTC	CASSQGTDVNYNEQFF
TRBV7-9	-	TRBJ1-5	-	TGTGCCAGCAGCTTAGAGGGACACCGGGATGCGCCCCAGCATTTT	CASSLEGHRDAPQHF
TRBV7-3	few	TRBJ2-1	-	TGTGCCAGCAGCTCCTCACCCCTGGAGCTGTTCTTC	CASSSSPLELFF
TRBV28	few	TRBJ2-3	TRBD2	TGTGCCAGTCAACCGGGGGGAAGCACAGATACGCAGTATTTT	CASQPGGSTDTQYF
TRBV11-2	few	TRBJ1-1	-	TGTGCCAGCAGCTTAGTTCGGGTTCCGGACACTGAAGCTTTCTTT	CASSLVRVPDTEAFF
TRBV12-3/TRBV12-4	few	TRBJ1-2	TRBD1	TGTGCCAGCAGTTTTGGGACAGCCGACTATGGCTACACCTTC	CASSFGTADYGYTF
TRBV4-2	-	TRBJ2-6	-	TGTGCCAGCAGCCAAGATATTGGCTCTGGGGCCAACGTCCTGACTTTC	CASSQDIGSGANVLTF
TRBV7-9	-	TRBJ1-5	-	TGTGCCAGCAGCGCTCACAATCAGCCCCAGCATTTT	CASSAHNQPQHF
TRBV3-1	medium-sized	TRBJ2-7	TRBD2	TGTGCCAGCACCGTTAGCGGGAGCCCAGTGGAGCAGTACTTC	CASTVSGSPVEQYF
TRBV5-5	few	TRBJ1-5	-	TGTGCCAGCAGCTTGATCGGTCTTCACAATCAGCCCCAGCATTTT	CASSLIGLHNQPQHF
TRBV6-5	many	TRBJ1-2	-	TGTGCCAGCAGTTACTCGTTTGGGACGAGTGACTATGGCTACACCTTC	CASSYSFGTSDYGYTF
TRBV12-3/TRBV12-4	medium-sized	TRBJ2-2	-	TGTGCCACCAGACAGGAAAACACCGGGGAGCTGTTTTTT	CATRQENTGELFF
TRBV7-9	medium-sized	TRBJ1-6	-	TGTGCCAGCAGCTTAGTTATGGACACTAATTCACCCCTCCACTTT	CASSLVMDTNSPLHF
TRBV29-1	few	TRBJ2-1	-	TGCAGCGCCGCGGTAGGGGCAGATGAGCAGTTCTTC	CSAAVGADEQFF
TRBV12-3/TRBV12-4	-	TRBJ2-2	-	TGTGCCAGCAGTTTTCGGGGTGGGACCGGGGAGCTGTTTTTT	CASSFRGGTGELFF
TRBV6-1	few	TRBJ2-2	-	TGTGCCAGCAGGCGGGACGAAGACACCGGGGAGCTGTTTTTT	CASRRDEDTGELFF
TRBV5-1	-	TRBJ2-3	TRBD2	TGCGCCAGCAGCCGGGGGAGGGATGGCACAGATACGCAGTATTTT	CASSRGRDGTDTQYF